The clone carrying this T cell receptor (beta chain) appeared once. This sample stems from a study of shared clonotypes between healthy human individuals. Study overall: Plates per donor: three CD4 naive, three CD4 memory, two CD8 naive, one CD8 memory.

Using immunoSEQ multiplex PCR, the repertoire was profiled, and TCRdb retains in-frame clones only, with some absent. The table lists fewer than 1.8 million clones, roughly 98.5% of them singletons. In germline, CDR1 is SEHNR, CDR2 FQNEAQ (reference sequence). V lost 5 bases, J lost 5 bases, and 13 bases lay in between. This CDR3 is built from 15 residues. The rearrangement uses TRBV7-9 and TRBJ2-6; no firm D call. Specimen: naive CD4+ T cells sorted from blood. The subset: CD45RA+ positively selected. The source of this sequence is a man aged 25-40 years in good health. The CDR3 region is CASSVSLSRANVLTF. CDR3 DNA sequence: TGTGCCAGCAGCGTGAGTCTAAGTCGGGCCAACGTCCTGACTTTC.